Below, 9 T cell receptor beta chains from the same sample are listed, as sequenced in a study of spatial heterogeneity in lung cancer. The sample's time point: sample taken at primary tumor resection. TCRdb re-derived calls from the 5' RACE reads in MiXCR, one entry per CDR3 protein. The table lists 15,000 or so distinct CDR3 sequences, 4.7% of them singletons. These TCRs are of unknown antigen specificity. General study points: Intratumoral expanded alpha and beta TCR counts were found to track tumor mutation counts.

This specimen was lung tumor tissue, taken at surgery. The receptor source for this set is a female donor with early-stage non-small cell lung cancer.

This clonotype showed up many times. This beta chain is an unintended read in a library built for alpha chains; its size means little. CDR3 loop: CASSQGGAWKVLQFF. The CDR3 DNA follows: TGCGCCAGCAGCCAAGGGGGGGCCTGGAAAGTATTGCAGTTCTTC. V and J are TRBV4-1 and TRBJ2-1, with D perhaps matching TRBD1 or TRBD2 (6 bases each). CDR3 length: 15 residues. Trimming took 1 base from V and 12 from J, leaving 19 bases between them. Germline V CDR1 and CDR2: MGHRA, YSYEKL.

Many counts were recorded for this clonotype. The size of this beta chain means little, since it is a stray read in a library made for alpha chains. The chain recombines TRBV11-2 with TRBJ2-3, with 8 bases matching TRBD2. Germline-derived CDR1 and CDR2 are SGHAT and FQNNGV. V was pared by 0 bases and J by 2 bases, with 16 bases of the junction left unmatched. The CDR3 contains 20 residues. CDR3 sequence (DNA): TGTGCCAGCAGCTTAGAAAGGGCAGCGACCGGGACTAGATACACAGATACGCAGTATTTT. Translating gives CASSLERAATGTRYTDTQYF.

This clonotype is categorized as medium-sized. Within a library made for alpha chains, this beta chain is off target, and its count is uninformative. This chain connects TRBV6-6 to TRBJ1-5; D remains unclear. Trimming cost V 6 bases and J 7 bases, with 7 bases left between them. The CDR3 has 11 amino acids. The V gene's germline CDR1 is MNHNY and CDR2 SVGAGI (reference sequence). CDR3 sequence reads: CASRSAQPQHF. The CDR3 nucleotides are TGTGCCAGCAGAAGTGCACAGCCCCAGCATTTT.

About this clonotype itself: This beta chain is an off-target read within a library intended for alpha chains, so its frequency means little. V usage is TRBV20-1 and J usage is TRBJ1-2; maybe TRBD1 (6 bases). This CDR3 is 10 amino acids long. The germline V gene encodes CDR1 DFQATT and CDR2 SNEGSKA (reference sequence). The CDR3 sequence is CKGQHYGYTF. The CDR3 nucleotides read TGCAAGGGACAACACTATGGCTACACCTTC.

This clonotype has at least ten counts. This beta chain is an unintended read in a library built for alpha chains; its size means little. The chain employs TRBV7-2 and TRBJ2-1; D perhaps matches TRBD1 (5 bases). Trimming took off 0 bases at V and 6 bases at J, with 9 bases between the two ends. Germline loops: CDR1 SGHTA, CDR2 FQGNSA. The CDR3 spans 14 residues. The CDR3 DNA follows: TGTGCCAGCAGCTTAGCTTCCAGGGTCAATGAGCAGTTCTTC. As protein: CASSLASRVNEQFF. Variable domain in full (rest from reference TRBV7-2 and TRBJ2-1): GAGVSQSPSNKVTEKGKDVELRCDPISGHTALYWYRQSLGQGLEFLIYFQGNSAPDKSGLPSDRFSAERTGGSVSTLTIQRTQQEDSAVYLCASSLASRVNEQFFGPGTRLTVL.

This clonotype is judged medium-sized. This beta chain is an off-target read within a library intended for alpha chains, so its frequency means little. This chain links TRBV7-8 with TRBJ2-7, with D perhaps matching TRBD1 (5 bases). CDR3 length: 13 residues. Trimming shortened V by 3 bases and J by 7 bases, and 13 bases separated the two germline ends. The V gene's germline CDR1 is SGHVS and CDR2 FQNEAQ. The CDR3 sequence is CASSLPGLGEQYF. Written as DNA, the CDR3 is TGTGCCAGCAGCTTGCCAGGGCTCGGAGAGCAGTACTTC.

This clonotype showed up just a few times. Because the library targeted alpha chains, this beta chain is an off-target read whose size means little. The genes are TRBV10-3 and TRBJ2-3, with D unresolved. Germline assignment: CDR1 ENHRY and CDR2 SYGVKD. This CDR3 spans 13 amino acids. V lost 10 bases, J lost 5 bases, and 16 bases lay in between. The CDR3 DNA is TGTGCCAGCAAAAAGCAGGATGGAGATACGCAGTATTTT. Its translation: CASKKQDGDTQYF.

A note on this clonotype: This beta chain is an unintended read in a library built for alpha chains; its size means little. V gene TRBV24-1 combines with J gene TRBJ2-3; 11 nucleotides agree with TRBD1. The V segment lost 5 bases and the J segment 2 bases; nucleotides outside the gene matches: 14. From germline, CDR1 is KGHDR and CDR2 SFDVKD. CDR3 size: 19 residues. The CDR3: CATSGRTGGRSHVTDTQYF. CDR3 in DNA: TGTGCCACCAGTGGTCGGACAGGGGGCCGGAGCCACGTCACAGATACGCAGTATTTT.

This clonotype was recorded many times. This beta chain is an unintended read in a library built for alpha chains; its size means little. The chain carries TRBV5-1 and TRBJ1-2; D gene unclear. Germline V gives CDR1 SGHRS, CDR2 YFSETQ. The CDR3 is made up of 13 amino acids. V was pared by 0 bases and J by 5 bases, with 8 bases between. CDR3 bases: TGCGCCAGCAGCTTGGCGGGTTATTATGGCTACACCTTC. This translates into CASSLAGYYGYTF.